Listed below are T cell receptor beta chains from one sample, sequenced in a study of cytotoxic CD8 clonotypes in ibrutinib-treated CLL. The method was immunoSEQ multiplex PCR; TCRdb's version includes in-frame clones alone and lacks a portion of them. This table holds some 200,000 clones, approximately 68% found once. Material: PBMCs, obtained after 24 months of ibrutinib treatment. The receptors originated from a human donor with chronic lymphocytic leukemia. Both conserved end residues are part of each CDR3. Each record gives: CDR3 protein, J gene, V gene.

CDR3: CASSLGWASGSSEQYF
J: TRBJ2-7
V: TRBV27

CDR3: CASSSGTGSYEQYF
J: TRBJ2-7
V: TRBV5-1

CDR3: CAWNIASGNSYEQYF
J: TRBJ2-7
V: TRBV30

CDR3: CASQAARRTNTEAFF
J: TRBJ1-1
V: TRBV27

CDR3: CASSLGFGKNIQYF
J: TRBJ2-4
V: TRBV5-1

CDR3: CASSDTALSGNTIYF
J: TRBJ1-3
V: TRBV25-1

CDR3: CASILRGAAYNEQFF
J: TRBJ2-1
V: TRBV11-2

CDR3: CASGRSLTQPQHF
J: TRBJ1-5
V: TRBV9

CDR3: CASSVQQSGRQETQYF
J: TRBJ2-5
V: TRBV9

CDR3: CASSLAYKGYQETQYF
J: TRBJ2-5
V: TRBV5-6

CDR3: CASSARTEVRELFF
J: TRBJ2-2
V: TRBV5-1

CDR3: CASSLDLGGSTEAFF
J: TRBJ1-1
V: TRBV5-1

CDR3: CASSQGIGRAPEQYF
J: TRBJ2-7
V: TRBV4-1

CDR3: CASSRDRLGYEQYF
J: TRBJ2-7
V: TRBV27

CDR3: CASSLLRQGREAFF
J: TRBJ1-1
V: TRBV28

CDR3: CAISGGGTDTQYF
J: TRBJ2-3
V: TRBV10-3

CDR3: CASSPSGPPYTYEQYF
J: TRBJ2-7
V: TRBV7-8